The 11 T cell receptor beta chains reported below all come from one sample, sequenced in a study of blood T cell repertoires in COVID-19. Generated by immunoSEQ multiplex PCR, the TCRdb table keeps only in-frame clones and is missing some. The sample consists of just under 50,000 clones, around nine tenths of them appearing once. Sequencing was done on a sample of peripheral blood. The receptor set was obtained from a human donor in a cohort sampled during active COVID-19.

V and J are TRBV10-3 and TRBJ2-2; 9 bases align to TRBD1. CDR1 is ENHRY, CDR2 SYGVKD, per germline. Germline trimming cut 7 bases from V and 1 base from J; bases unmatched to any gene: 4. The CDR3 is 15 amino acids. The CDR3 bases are TGTGCCATCAACTCGGGACAGGGGAACACCGGGGAGCTGTTTTTT. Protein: CAINSGQGNTGELFF.

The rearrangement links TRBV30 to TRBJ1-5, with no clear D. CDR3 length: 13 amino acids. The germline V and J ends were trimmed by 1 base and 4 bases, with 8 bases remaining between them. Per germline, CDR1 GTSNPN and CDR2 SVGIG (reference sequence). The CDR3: CAWSAATNQPQHF. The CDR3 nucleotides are TGTGCCTGGAGTGCAGCGACGAATCAGCCCCAGCATTTT.

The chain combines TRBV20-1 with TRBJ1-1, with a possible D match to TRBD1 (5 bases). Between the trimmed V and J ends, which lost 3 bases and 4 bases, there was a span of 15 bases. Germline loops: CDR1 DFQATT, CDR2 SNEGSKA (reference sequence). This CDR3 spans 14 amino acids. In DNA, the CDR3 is TGCAGTGCTAGTCCGGGGGTTTTTCTCACTGAAGCTTTCTTT. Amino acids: CSASPGVFLTEAFF.

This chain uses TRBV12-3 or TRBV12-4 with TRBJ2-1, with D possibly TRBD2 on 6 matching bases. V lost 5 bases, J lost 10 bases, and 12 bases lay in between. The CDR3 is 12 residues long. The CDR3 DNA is TGTGCCAGCAGTCCGACTAGAGGGGAGCAGTTCTTC. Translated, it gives CASSPTRGEQFF.

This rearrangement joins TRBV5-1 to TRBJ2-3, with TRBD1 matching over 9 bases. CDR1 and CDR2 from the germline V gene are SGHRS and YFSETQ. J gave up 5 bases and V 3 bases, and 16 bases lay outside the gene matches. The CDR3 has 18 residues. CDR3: CASSSSNNRDRVGDTQYF. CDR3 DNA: TGCGCCAGCAGCTCAAGCAATAACCGGGACAGGGTGGGAGATACGCAGTATTTT.

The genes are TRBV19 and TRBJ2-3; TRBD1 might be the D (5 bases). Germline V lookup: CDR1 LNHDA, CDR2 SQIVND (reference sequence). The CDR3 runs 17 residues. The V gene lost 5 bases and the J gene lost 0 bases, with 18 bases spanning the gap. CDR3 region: CASSPPYMGPSTDTQYF. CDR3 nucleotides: TGTGCCAGTAGTCCCCCCTATATGGGGCCTAGCACAGATACGCAGTATTTT. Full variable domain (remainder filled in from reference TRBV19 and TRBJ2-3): DGGITQSPKYLFRKEGQNVTLSCEQNLNHDAMYWYRQDPGQGLRLIYYSQIVNDFQKGDIAEGYSVSREKKESFPLTVTSAQKNPTAFYLCASSPPYMGPSTDTQYFGPGTRLTVL.

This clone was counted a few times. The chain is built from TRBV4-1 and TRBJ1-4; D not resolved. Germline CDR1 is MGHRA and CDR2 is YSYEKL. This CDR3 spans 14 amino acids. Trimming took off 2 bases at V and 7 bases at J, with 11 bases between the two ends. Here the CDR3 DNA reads TGCGCCAGCAGCCAATCTGGGAGGAGTGAAAAACTGTTTTTT. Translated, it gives CASSQSGRSEKLFF.

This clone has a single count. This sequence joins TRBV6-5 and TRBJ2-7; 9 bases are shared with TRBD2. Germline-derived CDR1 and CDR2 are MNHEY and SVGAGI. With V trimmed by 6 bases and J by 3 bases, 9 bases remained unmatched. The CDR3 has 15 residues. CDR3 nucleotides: TGTGCCAGCAGCGAGTCGCTAGCGGGGCTCTACGAGCAGTACGTC. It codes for CASSESLAGLYEQYV.

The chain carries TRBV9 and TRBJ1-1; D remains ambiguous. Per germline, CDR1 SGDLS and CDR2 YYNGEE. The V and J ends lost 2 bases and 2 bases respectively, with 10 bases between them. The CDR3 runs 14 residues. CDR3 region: CASSVMAENTEAFF. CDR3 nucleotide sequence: TGTGCCAGCAGCGTCATGGCTGAAAACACTGAAGCTTTCTTT. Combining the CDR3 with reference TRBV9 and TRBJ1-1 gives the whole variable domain DSGVTQTPKHLITATGQRVTLRCSPRSGDLSVYWYQQSLDQGLQFLIQYYNGEERAKGNILERFSAQQFPDLHSELNLSSLELGDSALYFCASSVMAENTEAFFGQGTRLTVV.

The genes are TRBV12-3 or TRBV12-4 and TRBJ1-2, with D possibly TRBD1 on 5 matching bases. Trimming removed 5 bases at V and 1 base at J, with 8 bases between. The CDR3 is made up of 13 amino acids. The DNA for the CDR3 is TGTGCCAGCAGTCTGGGGCTTAACTATGGCTACACCTTC. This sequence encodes CASSLGLNYGYTF.

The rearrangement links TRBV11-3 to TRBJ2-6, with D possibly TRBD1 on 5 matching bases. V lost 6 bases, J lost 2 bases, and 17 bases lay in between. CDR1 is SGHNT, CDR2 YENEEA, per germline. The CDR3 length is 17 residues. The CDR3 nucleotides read TGTGCCAGCAGTACGGGCGCAGGGAACCCTGGGGCCAACGTCCTGACTTTC. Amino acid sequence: CASSTGAGNPGANVLTF.